This T cell receptor (beta chain) was recovered during a study of T-cell reconstitution after alpha-beta-depleted transplantation in children. Regarding the study as a whole: About two months after transplant, alpha-beta T cells reportedly came from several hundred expanded graft clones. The high TCRbeta diversity at day 60 in some patients came from surviving recipient T cells and thymic progenitors. After one year, T-cell counts and TCRbeta diversity mostly came from new T cells.

Points on this clonotype: Its antigen remains unknown.

CDR1 is DFQATT, CDR2 SNEGSKA, per germline (reference sequence). V gave up 0 bases and J gave up 2 bases, with 13 bases separating them. The CDR3 has 15 amino acids. TCRbeta library preparation incorporated unique molecular identifiers. One entry per CDR3 protein results from TCRdb running MiXCR on the PCR reads. The sample shows around 960,000 distinct CDR3 sequences, roughly 31% of them seen only once. The sample here was PBMCs, mostly from graft donor cells, taken 360 days after TCRalphabeta/CD19-depleted stem cell transplant. The chain couples TRBV20-1 to TRBJ1-1; D is unresolved. The clonotype was recovered from a boy younger than two who had a stem cell transplant for SCID, so the T cells may come from the graft donor. The CDR3, as DNA: TGCAGTGCTAGAGATTTTGGCAGAACCAACACTGAAGCTTTCTTT. This codes for CSARDFGRTNTEAFF.